This T cell receptor beta chain stems from a study of blood T cells in healthy people across ages. This clonotype was observed a handful of times. Sample-barcoded 5' priming and a J-beta primer mix drove a second PCR of roughly 6 to 12 cycles. TCRdb reanalysed the 5' RACE reads using MiXCR and keeps one entry per CDR3 protein. Found here are about 1.4 million distinct CDR3 sequences, approximately 60% of them singletons; the top ten hold over 5%. Germline V lookup: CDR1 SGHTA, CDR2 FQGNSA. The CDR3 is made up of 14 amino acids. Between the trimmed V and J ends, which lost 3 bases and 2 bases, there was a span of 11 bases.

Source material: blood. The sequence was collected from a man aged 18 to 30 in good health. V is TRBV7-2 and J is TRBJ2-7, with TRBD1 as a possible D gene (6 bases). The CDR3 nucleotides read TGTGCCAGCAGCTTGGGACACCTTACCTACGAGCAGTACTTC. Encoded protein: CASSLGHLTYEQYF.